This passage covers 14 T cell receptor beta chains from one sample sequenced in a study of spatial heterogeneity in lung cancer. Their recognized antigens are unknown. Notes on the study in general: Higher tumor mutation counts went along with higher counts of expanded intratumoral alpha and beta TCRs.

Time point: sample taken at primary tumor resection. TCRdb processed the 5' RACE reads anew with MiXCR; each CDR3 protein has one entry. This sample has approximately 20,000 distinct CDR3 sequences, with over 2.5% found just once. This material consisted of lung tumor tissue, taken at surgery. These receptors were collected from a male donor with early-stage non-small cell lung cancer.

This clonotype was picked up many times. The V and J genes are TRBV20-1 and TRBJ2-1; 9 bases agree with TRBD2. The length of the CDR3 is 15 residues. Losses at the gene ends were 2 bases for V and 9 bases for J; bases not matched to a gene: 11. From germline, CDR1 is DFQATT and CDR2 SNEGSKA (reference sequence). The CDR3 DNA sequence: TGCAGTGCTAGATTCGGGACTAGCAATATTCGTGAGCAGTTCTTC. Translating it yields CSARFGTSNIREQFF.

This clonotype was recorded at least ten times. V gene TRBV28 combines with J gene TRBJ2-1, with D unresolved. Germline values: CDR1 MDHEN, CDR2 SYDVKM. The CDR3 consists of 12 residues. Between the trimmed V and J ends, which lost 5 bases and 5 bases, there was a span of 7 bases. CDR3: CASSLTNNEQFF. The CDR3 DNA sequence: TGTGCCAGCAGTCTGACCAACAATGAGCAGTTCTTC.

By proportion, this clonotype is medium-sized. This chain connects TRBV29-1 to TRBJ2-3, with 8 bases identical to TRBD2. The V and J ends lost 6 bases and 3 bases, in that order; junction bases with no gene match: 11. Germline CDR1 reads SQVTM; CDR2 reads ANQGSEA. This CDR3 region has 15 residues. CDR3 amino acids: CSVGGLAGGTDTQYF. CDR3 coding DNA: TGCAGCGTCGGGGGGCTAGCGGGTGGGACAGATACGCAGTATTTT.

This clonotype has at least ten counts. V usage is TRBV2 and J usage is TRBJ1-1; possible D gene TRBD1, 6 bases. This CDR3 has 15 amino acids. V lost 7 bases and J 0 bases, leaving 15 bases between the germline ends. Looked up from germline, CDR1 is SNHLY and CDR2 is FYNNEI. The chain's CDR3 is CASIRQVPMNTEAFF. The CDR3 coding sequence is TGTGCCAGCATACGACAGGTTCCCATGAACACTGAAGCTTTCTTT.

This clonotype was picked up many times. The V gene is TRBV3-1, the J gene TRBJ1-2; the D is unclear. With 1 base removed from V and 5 bases from J, the gap between germline ends came to 11 bases. The CDR3 extends over 14 amino acids. Germline CDR1 and CDR2: LGHDT and YNNKEL (reference sequence). The CDR3 loop is CASSQGTADYGYTF. CDR3 bases: TGTGCCAGCAGCCAAGGGACGGCTGATTATGGCTACACCTTC.

This clonotype was detected ten times or more. The CDR3 DNA reads TGTGCCAGCAGCCAAGATGGCGGGTTTATCACTGAAGCTTTCTTT. Translated: CASSQDGGFITEAFF. V gene TRBV3-1 combines with J gene TRBJ1-1; D unresolved. CDR3 length: 15 amino acids. The germline V and J ends were trimmed by 0 bases and 4 bases, with 12 bases remaining between them. Looked up from germline, CDR1 is LGHDT and CDR2 is YNNKEL (reference sequence).

This clonotype was counted at least ten times. V and J are TRBV4-1 and TRBJ1-2; TRBD1 matches at 7 bases. This CDR3 region has 16 residues. V gave up 0 bases and J gave up 4 bases; unmatched junction bases: 8. Germline V gives CDR1 MGHRA, CDR2 YSYEKL. The CDR3 region is CASSQDPGTAFYGYTF. DNA of the CDR3: TGCGCCAGCAGCCAAGACCCTGGGACAGCCTTCTATGGCTACACCTTC.

This clonotype was observed many times. The chain recombines TRBV7-8 with TRBJ2-1; 8 positions match TRBD2. CDR1 is SGHVS and CDR2 is FQNEAQ in the germline V gene. After removal of 5 bases from V and 1 base from J, the junction contained 4 bases not matched to a gene. CDR3 length: 15 residues. The CDR3 region has the DNA TGTGCCAGCAGCCGTAGCGGGGATTCCTACAATGAGCAGTTCTTC. This gives the protein CASSRSGDSYNEQFF.

Many counts were recorded for this clonotype. The rearrangement links TRBV6-1 to TRBJ1-4; D gene ambiguous. The CDR3 loop spans 12 amino acids. Trimming took off 3 bases at V and 13 bases at J, with 12 bases between the two ends. Germline V lookup: CDR1 MNHNS, CDR2 SASEGT. DNA for the CDR3: TGTGCCAGCAGTGACAGGCCAAAGGGACTGTTTTTT. It specifies CASSDRPKGLFF.

This clonotype was seen ten or more times. The chain has TRBV5-1 and TRBJ1-4, with 7 bases identical to TRBD1. After removal of 3 bases from V and 6 bases from J, the junction contained 5 bases not matched to a gene. Germline V lookup: CDR1 SGHRS, CDR2 YFSETQ. The CDR3 runs 14 residues. For the CDR3, the DNA is TGCGCCAGCAGCTCACAGGGGCCGGATGAAAAACTGTTTTTT. This codes for CASSSQGPDEKLFF.

This clonotype was observed at least ten times. The chain uses TRBV7-9 and TRBJ1-1; D may be TRBD1 (6 bases). CDR1 SEHNR and CDR2 FQNEAQ come from the germline V gene (reference sequence). V lost 5 bases, J lost 1 base, and 14 bases lay in between. CDR3 length equals 15 residues. The CDR3: CASSPGQQPNTEAFF. DNA for the CDR3: TGTGCCAGCAGCCCTGGACAGCAGCCGAACACTGAAGCTTTCTTT.

Many counts were recorded for this clonotype. In nucleotides, the CDR3 is TGTGCCAGCAGCTTAGCGGGGTCCTCAAACATTCAGTACTTC. Its protein product is CASSLAGSSNIQYF. This rearrangement joins TRBV7-2 to TRBJ2-4; the D is unclear. Germline CDR1 and CDR2: SGHTA and FQGNSA. With 0 bases removed from V and 6 bases from J, the gap between germline ends came to 9 bases. The CDR3 has 14 amino acids.

This clonotype occurred many times. The rearrangement links TRBV5-1 to TRBJ2-3; 7 bases map to TRBD1. The CDR3 covers 14 residues. Unmatched junction bases numbered 7, after V lost 6 bases and J lost 3 bases. Germline assignment: CDR1 SGHRS and CDR2 YFSETQ. CDR3 nucleotides: TGCGCCAGCAAAGAACAGGGGTTGACAGATACGCAGTATTTT. It translates to CASKEQGLTDTQYF.

In this sample, this clonotype turned up many times. The gene calls are TRBV24-1 and TRBJ2-1; 8 bases agree with TRBD1. Germline CDR1 reads KGHDR; CDR2 reads SFDVKD. The J segment lost 7 bases and the V segment lost 7 bases, leaving 8 bases of the junction unmatched. The CDR3 spans 14 residues. The CDR3 protein is CATRKQGAQNEQFF. The CDR3 DNA sequence: TGTGCCACCAGGAAGCAGGGGGCGCAGAATGAGCAGTTCTTC.